The sequence of this T cell receptor (beta chain) was determined in a study of blood T cell repertoires in COVID-19. Per the original data handling: It was from reference gene primer amplification that nucleated cell counts were estimated. The assay was immunoSEQ multiplex PCR, and TCRdb's table has in-frame clones only and misses some. The DNA was the basis for D and trimming; V, J and clone size are from that table. This table has roughly 190,000 clones, 86% appearing once. The CDR3 runs to 14 residues. V was trimmed by 2 bases and J by 7 bases, leaving 9 bases between them. Germline values: CDR1 MNHEY, CDR2 SVGEGT.

This TCR was sampled from a woman older than 75 in a cohort sampled during active or convalescent COVID-19. The J gene is TRBJ1-6, the V gene TRBV6-2 or TRBV6-3; D not certain. Sequencing input: peripheral blood. CDR3 protein: CASSYLRGNSPLHF. CDR3 DNA: TGTGCCAGCAGTTACCTCCGGGGAAATTCACCCCTCCACTTT.